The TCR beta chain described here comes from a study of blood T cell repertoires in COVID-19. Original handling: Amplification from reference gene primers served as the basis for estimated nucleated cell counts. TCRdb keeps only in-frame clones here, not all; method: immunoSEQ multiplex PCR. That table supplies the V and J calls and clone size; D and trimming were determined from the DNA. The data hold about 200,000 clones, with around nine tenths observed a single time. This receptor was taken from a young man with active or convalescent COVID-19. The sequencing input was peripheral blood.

The CDR3 sequence is CASRTGVGGYTF. Here the CDR3 DNA reads TGCGCCAGCCGGACAGGGGTGGGCGGCTACACCTTC. This rearrangement joins TRBV5-1 to TRBJ1-2; 9 nucleotides match TRBD1. The CDR3 loop spans 12 amino acids. V lost 7 bases and J lost 8; bases outside the gene matches: 6. In germline, CDR1 is SGHRS, CDR2 YFSETQ. The variable domain in full, completed from reference TRBV5-1 and TRBJ1-2, reads KAGVTQTPRYLIKTRGQQVTLSCSPISGHRSVSWYQQTPGQGLQFLFEYFSETQRNKGNFPGRFSGRQFSNSRSEMNVSTLELGDSALYLCASRTGVGGYTFGSGTRLTVV.